This T cell receptor (beta chain) was observed in a study of cytomegalovirus exposure and HLA in healthy donors. Across the study: Samples from HLA-typed donors yielded approximately 88 million unique TCRs in an early data release. The study, taken as a whole, reports: In a later analysis, the majority of CMV-associated beta chains seemingly showed HLA restriction. Usually a TCR sequence was rare, but some public TCRs were found in many donors.

The junction had 5 bases not matched to a gene; V was cut back by 4 bases and J by 12 bases. Germline V gene data show CDR1 as SNHLY and CDR2 as FYNNEI. The length of the CDR3 is 11 residues. Both 60 Vbeta primers and 13 Jbeta primers went into the PCR. In the study's own analysis: Approximately 12 million of 75 million to 85 million unique TCR beta chains were shared, per a later count. The data were produced by immunoSEQ multiplex PCR, yet TCRdb's version contains in-frame clones alone and is incomplete. The DNA gave D and trimming, while V, J and clone size come from that table. This table has around 74,000 clones, around three quarters appearing once. As to this clone: Its matching antigen is unknown.

This sequence was found in a man aged 40-49 years in good health and CMV-seronegative. The chain employs TRBV2 and TRBJ1-2; the match to TRBD1 covers 7 bases. Sample: PBMCs. CDR3 bases: TGTGCCAGCAGTGTAGGGACAGTAGACACCTTC. This encodes CASSVGTVDTF.